A selection of T cell receptor beta chains follows, all from one sample in a study of blood T cell repertoires in COVID-19. Assay used: immunoSEQ multiplex PCR; TCRdb lists only in-frame clones, some missing. This sample carries about 270,000 clones, 82% of them seen once, and the ten largest clones take 3.1%. Sequencing used peripheral blood. Source of these receptors: a woman aged 18-29 years with acute or convalescent COVID-19. CDR3s include the opening cysteine and the closing phenylalanine or tryptophan. Fields, in order: J gene, clone size, D gene, V gene, CDR3 protein, CDR3 DNA. D genes are given only for firm matches. Not every row has a clone size; where given, it reads once, few, many or a size class.

TRBJ1-4	few	TRBD1	TRBV2	CASRGQAGEKLFF	TGTGCCAGCAGAGGACAGGCGGGGGAAAAACTGTTTTTT
TRBJ2-1	NA	NA	TRBV6-5	CASSYSRPTHNEQFF	TGTGCCAGCAGTTACTCCAGGCCCACCCACAATGAGCAGTTCTTC
TRBJ2-3	NA	NA	TRBV11-2	CASSLDPGADTQYF	TGTGCCAGCAGCTTAGATCCGGGGGCAGATACGCAGTATTTT
TRBJ2-7	NA	NA	TRBV9	CASSVDPGGNEQYF	TGTGCCAGCAGCGTGGACCCCGGGGGTAACGAGCAGTACTTC
TRBJ2-7	NA	NA	TRBV10-3	CAIGVPRPGSPLRHRYEQYF	TGTGCCATCGGTGTTCCTCGGCCCGGGAGCCCTCTCCGGCACCGCTACGAGCAGTACTTC
TRBJ2-3	NA	NA	TRBV5-4	CASSLAPSRARSTDTQYF	TGTGCCAGCAGCTTGGCCCCTTCGCGGGCCAGAAGCACAGATACGCAGTATTTT
TRBJ1-2	NA	NA	TRBV12-5	CASAPGARYRYTF	TGTGCTAGTGCCCCTGGCGCGAGGTATCGCTACACCTTC
TRBJ1-2	NA	TRBD1	TRBV5-1	CASSLLGDRGKANYGYTF	TGCGCCAGCAGCCTGCTCGGGGACAGGGGGAAAGCTAACTATGGCTACACCTTC
TRBJ1-2	NA	TRBD1	TRBV19	CASSSYRGPTNYGYTF	TGTGCCAGTAGTAGCTACAGGGGGCCGACGAACTATGGCTACACCTTC
TRBJ1-1	NA	NA	TRBV14	CASSQLTGFERDTEAFF	TGTGCCAGCAGCCAACTCACAGGGTTTGAAAGGGACACTGAAGCTTTCTTT
TRBJ2-7	NA	NA	TRBV30	CAWSVARLSYEQYF	TGTGCCTGGAGTGTCGCCCGACTATCGTACGAGCAGTACTTC
TRBJ1-1	NA	TRBD1	TRBV20-1	CSASSRGVWNTEAFF	TGCAGTGCTAGTTCCAGGGGGGTTTGGAACACTGAAGCTTTCTTT
TRBJ2-3	NA	TRBD2	TRBV19	CASSILGLAGGDTQYF	TGTGCCAGTAGTATACTCGGACTAGCGGGAGGAGATACGCAGTATTTT
TRBJ2-3	NA	TRBD1	TRBV5-1	CASSSGTGGFTDTQYF	TGCGCCAGCAGTTCCGGGACAGGGGGCTTCACAGATACGCAGTATTTT
TRBJ2-1	once	TRBD2	TRBV27	CASYPTSGTYNEQFF	TGTGCCAGCTACCCGACTAGCGGGACCTACAATGAGCAGTTCTTC
TRBJ2-1	NA	TRBD2	TRBV6-2/TRBV6-3	CASSYRLAGLYNEQFF	TGTGCCAGCAGTTACAGACTAGCGGGGCTATACAATGAGCAGTTCTTC
TRBJ2-2	NA	NA	TRBV24-1	CATSDFPGTGELFF	TGTGCCACCAGTGATTTCCCGGGAACCGGGGAGCTGTTTTTT
TRBJ1-6	NA	TRBD1	TRBV7-2	CASSLVRDRGNSPLHF	TGTGCCAGCAGCTTAGTGCGGGACAGGGGGAATTCACCCCTCCACTTT
TRBJ1-1	NA	NA	TRBV5-1	CASSLGSATEAFF	TGCGCCAGCAGCTTGGGGAGTGCCACTGAAGCTTTCTTT
TRBJ2-7	few	TRBD1	TRBV2	CASIGTGIYEQYF	TGTGCCAGCATAGGGACAGGAATCTACGAGCAGTACTTC
TRBJ1-6	NA	NA	TRBV18	CASSSPQGSYNSPLHF	TGTGCCAGCTCATCTCCACAGGGATCCTATAATTCACCCCTCCACTTT
TRBJ1-1	NA	NA	TRBV15	CATSSRDSNTEAFF	TGTGCCACCAGCAGCCGGGACTCCAACACTGAAGCTTTCTTT